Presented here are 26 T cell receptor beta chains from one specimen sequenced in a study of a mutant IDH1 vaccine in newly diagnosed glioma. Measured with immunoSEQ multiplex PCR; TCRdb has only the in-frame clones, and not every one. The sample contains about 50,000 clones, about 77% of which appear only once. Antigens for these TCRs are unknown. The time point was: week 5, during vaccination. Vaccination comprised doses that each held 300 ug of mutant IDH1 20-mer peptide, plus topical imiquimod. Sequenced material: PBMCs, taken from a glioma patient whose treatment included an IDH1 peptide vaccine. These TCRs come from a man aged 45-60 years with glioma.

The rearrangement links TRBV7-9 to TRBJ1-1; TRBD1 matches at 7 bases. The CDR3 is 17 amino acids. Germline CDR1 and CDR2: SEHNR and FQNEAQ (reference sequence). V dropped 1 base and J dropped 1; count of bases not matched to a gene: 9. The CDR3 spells CASSLGMSGTANTEAFF. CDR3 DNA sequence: TGTGCCAGCAGCTTAGGGATGTCCGGGACAGCGAACACTGAAGCTTTCTTT.

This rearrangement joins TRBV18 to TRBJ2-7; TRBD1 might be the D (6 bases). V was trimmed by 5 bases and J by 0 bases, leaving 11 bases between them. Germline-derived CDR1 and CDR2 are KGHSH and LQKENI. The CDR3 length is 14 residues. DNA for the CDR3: TGTGCCAGCTCATCCTGGACAGACTCCTACGAGCAGTACTTC. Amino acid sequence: CASSSWTDSYEQYF.

The chain's CDR3 is CSTGGRVNTEAFF. The CDR3 coding sequence is TGCAGCACGGGGGGGAGGGTGAACACTGAAGCTTTCTTT. The chain couples TRBV29-1 to TRBJ1-1, with D maybe TRBD1 (5 bases). Germline CDR1 SQVTM, CDR2 ANQGSEA. V lost 8 bases and J 0 bases, leaving 13 bases between the germline ends. The CDR3 totals 13 residues.

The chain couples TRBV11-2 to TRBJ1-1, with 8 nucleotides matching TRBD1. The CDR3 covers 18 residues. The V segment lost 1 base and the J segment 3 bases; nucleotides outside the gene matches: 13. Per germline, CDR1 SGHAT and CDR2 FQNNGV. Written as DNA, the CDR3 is TGTGCCAGCAGCTTAGGGATGGGACAGGCGGGGTTGGACACTGAAGCTTTCTTT. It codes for CASSLGMGQAGLDTEAFF. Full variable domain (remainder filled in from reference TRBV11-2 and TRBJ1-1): EAGVAQSPRYKIIEKRQSVAFWCNPISGHATLYWYQQILGQGPKLLIQFQNNGVVDDSQLPKDRFSAERLKGVDSTLKIQPAKLEDSAVYLCASSLGMGQAGLDTEAFFGQGTRLTVV.

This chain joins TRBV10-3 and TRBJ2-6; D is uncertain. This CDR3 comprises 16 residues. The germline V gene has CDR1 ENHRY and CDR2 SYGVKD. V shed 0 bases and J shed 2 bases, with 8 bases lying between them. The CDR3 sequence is CAISESRAAGANVLTF. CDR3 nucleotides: TGTGCCATCAGTGAGTCAAGGGCGGCTGGGGCCAACGTCCTGACTTTC.

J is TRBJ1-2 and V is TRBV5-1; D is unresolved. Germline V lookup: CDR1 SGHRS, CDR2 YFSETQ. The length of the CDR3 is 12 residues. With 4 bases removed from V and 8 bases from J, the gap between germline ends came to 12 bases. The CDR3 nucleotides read TGCGCCAGCAGCCTAGGGATCCGAGGCTACACCTTC. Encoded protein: CASSLGIRGYTF.

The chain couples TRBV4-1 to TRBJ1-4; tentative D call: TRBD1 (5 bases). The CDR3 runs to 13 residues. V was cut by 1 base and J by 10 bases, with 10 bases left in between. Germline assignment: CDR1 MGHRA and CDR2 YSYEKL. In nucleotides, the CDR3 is TGCGCCAGCAGCCAAGTTAGGGACGCAAAACTGTTTTTT. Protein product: CASSQVRDAKLFF.

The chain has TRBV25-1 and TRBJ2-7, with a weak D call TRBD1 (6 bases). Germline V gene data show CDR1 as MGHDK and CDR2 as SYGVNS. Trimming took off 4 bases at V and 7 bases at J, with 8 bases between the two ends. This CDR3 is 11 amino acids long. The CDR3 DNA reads TGTGCCAGCAGTGTTACAGGGGAGCAGTACTTC. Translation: CASSVTGEQYF.

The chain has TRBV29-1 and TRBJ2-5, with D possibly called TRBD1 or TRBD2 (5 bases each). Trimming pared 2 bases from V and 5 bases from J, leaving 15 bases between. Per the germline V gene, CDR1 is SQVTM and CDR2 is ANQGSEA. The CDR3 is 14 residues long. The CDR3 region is CSVESLGTGETQYF. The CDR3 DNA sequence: TGCAGCGTTGAATCGTTAGGGACGGGGGAGACCCAGTACTTC.

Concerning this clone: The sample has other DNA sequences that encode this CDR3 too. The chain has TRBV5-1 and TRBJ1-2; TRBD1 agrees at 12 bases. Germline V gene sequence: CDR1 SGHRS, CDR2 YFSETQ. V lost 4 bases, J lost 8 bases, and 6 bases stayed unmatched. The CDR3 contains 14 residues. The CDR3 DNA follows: TGCGCCAGCAGCCTGGGACAGGGGGCTGGCGGCTACACCTTC. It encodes CASSLGQGAGGYTF. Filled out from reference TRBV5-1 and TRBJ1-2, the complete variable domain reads KAGVTQTPRYLIKTRGQQVTLSCSPISGHRSVSWYQQTPGQGLQFLFEYFSETQRNKGNFPGRFSGRQFSNSRSEMNVSTLELGDSALYLCASSLGQGAGGYTFGSGTRLTVV.

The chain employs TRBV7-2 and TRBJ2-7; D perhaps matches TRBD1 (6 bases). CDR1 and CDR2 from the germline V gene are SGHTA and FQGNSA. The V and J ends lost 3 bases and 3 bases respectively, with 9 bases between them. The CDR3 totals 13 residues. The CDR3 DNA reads TGTGCCAGCAGCTTTGGGACACACTACGAGCAGTACTTC. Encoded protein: CASSFGTHYEQYF.

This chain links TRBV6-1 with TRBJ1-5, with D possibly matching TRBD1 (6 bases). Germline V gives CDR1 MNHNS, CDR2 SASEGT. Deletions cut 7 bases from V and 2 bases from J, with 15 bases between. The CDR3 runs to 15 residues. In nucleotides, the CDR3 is TGTGCCAGCACCATCGGGGGGCAAGGCAATCAGCCCCAGCATTTT. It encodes CASTIGGQGNQPQHF.

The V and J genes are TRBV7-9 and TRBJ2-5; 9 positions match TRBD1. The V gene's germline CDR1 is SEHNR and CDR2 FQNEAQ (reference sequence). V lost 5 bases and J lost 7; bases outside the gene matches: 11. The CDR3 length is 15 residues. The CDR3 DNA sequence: TGTGCCAGCAGCACCACCGGGACAGGGATTGGGACCCAGTACTTC. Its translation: CASSTTGTGIGTQYF.

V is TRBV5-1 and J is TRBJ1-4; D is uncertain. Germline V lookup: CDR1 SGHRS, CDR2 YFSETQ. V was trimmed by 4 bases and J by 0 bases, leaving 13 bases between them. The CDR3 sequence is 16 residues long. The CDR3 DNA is TGCGCCAGCAGCCTCCTGGACTCAGCAACTAATGAAAAACTGTTTTTT. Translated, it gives CASSLLDSATNEKLFF.

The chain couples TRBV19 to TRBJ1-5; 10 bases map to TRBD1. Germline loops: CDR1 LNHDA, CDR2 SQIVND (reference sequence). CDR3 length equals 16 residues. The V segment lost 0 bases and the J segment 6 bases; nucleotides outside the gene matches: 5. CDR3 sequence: CASSIDRQGASQPQHF. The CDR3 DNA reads TGTGCCAGTAGTATAGATCGACAGGGGGCGTCTCAGCCCCAGCATTTT.

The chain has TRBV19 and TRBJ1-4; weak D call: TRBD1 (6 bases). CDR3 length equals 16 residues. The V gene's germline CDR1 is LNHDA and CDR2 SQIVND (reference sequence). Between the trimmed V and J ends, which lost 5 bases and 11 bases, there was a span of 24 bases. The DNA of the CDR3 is TGTGCCAGTAGTCCCGGGGCGCGGGCGCACCAGGGGAAACTGTTTTTT. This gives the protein CASSPGARAHQGKLFF.

The CDR3 DNA reads as TGTGCCAGCAGTTCGCTTGGGCGGGGGGACTCCTACGAGCAGTACTTC. It yields the protein CASSSLGRGDSYEQYF. This rearrangement joins TRBV5-4 to TRBJ2-7; 8 nucleotides align to TRBD2. Trimming cost V 5 bases and J 0 bases; bases outside gene matches: 10. Germline CDR1 is SGHNT and CDR2 is YYREEE (reference sequence). The CDR3 contains 16 residues.

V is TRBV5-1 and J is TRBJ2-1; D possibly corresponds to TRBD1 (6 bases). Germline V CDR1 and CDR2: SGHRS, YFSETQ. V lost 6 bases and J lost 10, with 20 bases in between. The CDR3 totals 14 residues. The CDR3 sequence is CASTRGELTTEQFF. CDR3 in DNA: TGCGCCAGCACCAGGGGCGAATTGACTACAGAGCAGTTCTTC.

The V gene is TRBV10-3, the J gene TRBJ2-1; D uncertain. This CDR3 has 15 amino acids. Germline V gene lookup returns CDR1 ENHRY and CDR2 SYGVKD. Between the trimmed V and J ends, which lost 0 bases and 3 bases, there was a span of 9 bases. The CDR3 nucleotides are TGTGCCATCAGTGAGTCGGGCGGAATCTACAATGAGCAGTTCTTC. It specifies CAISESGGIYNEQFF.

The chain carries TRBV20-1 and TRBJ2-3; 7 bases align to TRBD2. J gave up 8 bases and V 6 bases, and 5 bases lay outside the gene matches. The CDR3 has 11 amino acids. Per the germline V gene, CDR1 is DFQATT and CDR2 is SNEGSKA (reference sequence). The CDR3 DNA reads TGCAGTGCGCCCGGCGGGAGTACGCAGTATTTT. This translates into CSAPGGSTQYF.

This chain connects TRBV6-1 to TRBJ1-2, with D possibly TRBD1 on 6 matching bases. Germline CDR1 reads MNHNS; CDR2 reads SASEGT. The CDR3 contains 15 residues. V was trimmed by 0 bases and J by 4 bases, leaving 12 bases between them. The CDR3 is CASSEAGTGSYGYTF. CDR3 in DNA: TGTGCCAGCAGTGAAGCGGGAACAGGGTCCTATGGCTACACCTTC.

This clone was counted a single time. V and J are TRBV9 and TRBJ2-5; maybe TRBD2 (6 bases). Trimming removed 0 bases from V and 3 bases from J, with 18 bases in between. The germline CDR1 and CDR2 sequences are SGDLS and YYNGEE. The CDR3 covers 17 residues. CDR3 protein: CASSVGVREAGKETQYF. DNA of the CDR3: TGTGCCAGCAGCGTAGGGGTGAGGGAGGCGGGAAAAGAGACCCAGTACTTC.

This CDR3 reads CASTVTWDITTTDTQYF. The CDR3 DNA reads as TGTGCCAGCACCGTTACTTGGGACATCACTACAACAGATACGCAGTATTTT. The chain uses TRBV7-9 and TRBJ2-3; maybe TRBD1 (6 bases). Germline V gene data show CDR1 as SEHNR and CDR2 as FQNEAQ (reference sequence). CDR3 size: 17 residues. V lost 7 bases, J lost 3 bases, and 23 bases lay in between.

CDR3 loop: CASSLASLGAYEQYF. In DNA, the CDR3 is TGTGCCAGCAGCTTAGCTTCCTTAGGGGCATACGAGCAGTACTTC. V is TRBV7-6 and J is TRBJ2-7; D is possibly TRBD1 (5 bases). Per germline, CDR1 SGHVS and CDR2 FNYEAQ. Trimming shortened V by 0 bases and J by 4 bases, and 13 bases separated the two germline ends. The CDR3 has 15 amino acids.

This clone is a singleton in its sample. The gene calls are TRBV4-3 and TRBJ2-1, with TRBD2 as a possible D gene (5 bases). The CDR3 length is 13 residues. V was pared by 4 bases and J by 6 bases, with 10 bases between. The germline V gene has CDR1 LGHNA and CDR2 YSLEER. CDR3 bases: TGCGCCAGCAGCCTCCTGGGAGTCAATGAGCAGTTCTTC. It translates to CASSLLGVNEQFF.

The CDR3 bases are TGTGCCTGGAGTGTACTCGCTCGGGCTGGCGAGCAGTACTTC. It yields the protein CAWSVLARAGEQYF. The chain combines TRBV30 with TRBJ2-7; no reliable D call. The CDR3 sequence is 14 residues long. Germline V gene data show CDR1 as GTSNPN and CDR2 as SVGIG (reference sequence). Deletions cut 0 bases from V and 6 bases from J, with 15 bases between.